These 26 T cell receptor beta chains originate from one sample sequenced in a study of T cells after yellow fever vaccination (dated by TCRdb to about 2019). Libraries were constructed by 5' RACE. Sequenced using an Illumina HiSeq 2500. The public reads were reprocessed in TCRdb via fastp at Q25 and MiXCR, keeping in-frame beta chains. Every distinct CDR3 protein forms one entry, paired with its most common genes and DNA. This sample has 140,000 to 150,000 distinct CDR3 sequences in its table, and about 7% of those were observed once. The ten largest clonotypes hold under 0.7% of the sample. The meaning of the sample's treatment or condition label: live attenuated yellow fever vaccine strain. This sample comprised CD4+ T cells sorted from PBMCs, obtained 10 days after the yellow fever booster vaccination. The receptors shown here come from a man aged 25 to 40 who received the YFV17D yellow fever vaccine.

This clonotype was detected many times. The chain carries TRBV5-1 and TRBJ2-1; D is uncertain. Germline CDR1 and CDR2: SGHRS and YFSETQ. Trimming took off 0 bases at V and 2 bases at J, with 6 bases between the two ends. This CDR3 spans 14 amino acids. CDR3: CASSLDAPYNEQFF. The CDR3 nucleotides are TGCGCCAGCAGCTTGGATGCCCCCTACAATGAGCAGTTCTTC.

The chain couples TRBV20-1 to TRBJ2-2; 8 bases fit TRBD1. V dropped 2 bases and J dropped 6; count of bases not matched to a gene: 2. The CDR3 covers 13 residues. Germline-derived CDR1 and CDR2 are DFQATT and SNEGSKA (reference sequence). CDR3 loop: CSARTGGPGELFF. The CDR3 DNA sequence: TGCAGTGCTAGAACAGGGGGGCCCGGGGAGCTGTTTTTT.

This clonotype was picked up many times. The chain is built from TRBV12-3 or TRBV12-4 and TRBJ2-1; the match to TRBD1 covers 7 bases. After removal of 6 bases from V and 0 bases from J, the junction contained 8 bases not matched to a gene. The CDR3 has 16 residues. CDR3 in DNA: TGTGCCAGCAGAACTACAGGGGACAGCTCCTACAATGAGCAGTTCTTC. Its translation is CASRTTGDSSYNEQFF.

This chain joins TRBV12-3 or TRBV12-4 and TRBJ2-4; possibly TRBD1 for D (6 bases). The CDR3 is 16 residues long. Trimming took off 6 bases at V and 2 bases at J, with 17 bases between the two ends. CDR3 in DNA: TGTGCCAGCAGCCCTCTTACAGGGAAAACCAAAAACATTCAGTACTTC. It yields the protein CASSPLTGKTKNIQYF.

This clonotype was counted only a few times. The chain carries TRBV18 and TRBJ2-7; D might be TRBD1 (5 bases). Germline CDR1 is KGHSH and CDR2 is LQKENI. The CDR3 contains 15 residues. V was shortened by 2 bases and J by 1 base, with 12 bases between the two germline ends. The CDR3 region has the DNA TGTGCCAGCTCACCAGGGGCTACCCTTTCCTACGAGCAGTACTTC. Amino acids: CASSPGATLSYEQYF.

For this clonotype: This may stem from a read error, because a much larger clone lies one nucleotide away. V gene TRBV12-3 or TRBV12-4 combines with J gene TRBJ2-1; D is perhaps TRBD2 (5 bases). V was trimmed by 4 bases and J by 10 bases, leaving 17 bases between them. The CDR3 runs to 14 residues. CDR3 sequence (DNA): TGTGCCAGCAGTTCGACGCCCGAAGACTACGAGCAGTTCTTC. Its protein is CASSSTPEDYEQFF.

This clonotype was picked up many times. This chain connects TRBV6-2 or TRBV6-3 to TRBJ2-5; D perhaps matches TRBD1 (5 bases). Between the trimmed V and J ends, which lost 4 bases and 0 bases, there was a span of 12 bases. This CDR3 has 15 amino acids. Looked up from germline, CDR1 is MNHEY and CDR2 is SVGEGT. For the CDR3, the DNA is TGTGCCAGCAGTTCCCCAGGGTGGTACCAAGAGACCCAGTACTTC. Translation: CASSSPGWYQETQYF.

This clonotype was seen repeatedly, ten times or more. This rearrangement joins TRBV28 to TRBJ1-6; 7 bases fit TRBD1. Germline V CDR1 and CDR2: MDHEN, SYDVKM. Trimming cost V 6 bases and J 4 bases; bases outside gene matches: 3. The CDR3 sequence is 14 residues long. The CDR3 is CASSRQGYNSPLHF. CDR3 in DNA: TGTGCCAGCAGCCGACAGGGATATAATTCACCCCTCCACTTT.

This clonotype was observed many times. The chain joins TRBV19 to TRBJ1-1; D not resolved. Germline-derived CDR1 and CDR2 are LNHDA and SQIVND (reference sequence). With 6 bases removed from V and 1 base from J, the gap between germline ends came to 12 bases. CDR3 length: 14 residues. The CDR3 loop reads CASRTQTANTEAFF. The CDR3 DNA is TGTGCCAGTAGGACACAAACAGCGAACACTGAAGCTTTCTTT.

This clonotype occurred a few times. The chain links TRBV11-2 to TRBJ2-2; possibly TRBD1 for D (6 bases). CDR3 length: 16 amino acids. Looked up from germline, CDR1 is SGHAT and CDR2 is FQNNGV. Between the trimmed V and J ends, which lost 2 bases and 0 bases, there was a span of 10 bases. The CDR3 loop is CASSLLPGANTGELFF. CDR3 nucleotide sequence: TGTGCCAGCAGCTTACTCCCAGGGGCGAACACCGGGGAGCTGTTTTTT. Using reference TRBV11-2 and TRBJ2-2 for the parts outside the CDR3, the full variable domain is EAGVAQSPRYKIIEKRQSVAFWCNPISGHATLYWYQQILGQGPKLLIQFQNNGVVDDSQLPKDRFSAERLKGVDSTLKIQPAKLEDSAVYLCASSLLPGANTGELFFGEGSRLTVL.

The V gene is TRBV7-8, the J gene TRBJ1-2; the match to TRBD1 covers 8 bases. CDR3 size: 17 residues. The V gene's germline CDR1 is SGHVS and CDR2 FQNEAQ. V dropped 5 bases and J dropped 4; count of bases not matched to a gene: 15. CDR3 in amino acids: CASSPQRPGGSRYGYTF. The CDR3 bases are TGTGCCAGCAGCCCTCAACGTCCAGGGGGCTCCCGCTATGGCTACACCTTC.

This clonotype has at least ten counts. This sequence joins TRBV24-1 and TRBJ2-5, with 7 bases matching TRBD1. The CDR3 loop spans 15 amino acids. Trimming removed 6 bases from V and 1 base from J; junction bases left unmatched: 7. Per the germline V gene, CDR1 is KGHDR and CDR2 is SFDVKD. CDR3 coding DNA: TGTGCCACCAGTCCTGGACAGGCCCGCCAAGAGACCCAGTACTTC. Protein sequence: CATSPGQARQETQYF.

This clonotype was seen at least ten times. The chain employs TRBV18 and TRBJ2-1; 7 positions match TRBD1. With 4 bases clipped from V and 1 base from J, the junction kept 4 bases outside the gene matches. The germline V gene encodes CDR1 KGHSH and CDR2 LQKENI. This CDR3 has 15 amino acids. The CDR3 sequence: CASSRQGSSYNEQFF. The CDR3 region has the DNA TGTGCCAGCTCACGACAGGGTTCTTCCTACAATGAGCAGTTCTTC.

This clonotype was seen more than once but under ten times. The chain joins TRBV7-2 to TRBJ2-6; 8 nucleotides align to TRBD2. Trimming removed 0 bases from V and 0 bases from J; junction bases left unmatched: 7. The CDR3 has 19 residues. Germline values: CDR1 SGHTA, CDR2 FQGNSA. DNA of the CDR3: TGTGCCAGCAGCTTAGCACTAGCGGCCCTGAGCTCTGGGGCCAACGTCCTGACTTTC. This sequence encodes CASSLALAALSSGANVLTF. The full variable domain, in which reference TRBV7-2 and TRBJ2-6 provide the parts outside the CDR3, is GAGVSQSPSNKVTEKGKDVELRCDPISGHTALYWYRQSLGQGLEFLIYFQGNSAPDKSGLPSDRFSAERTGGSVSTLTIQRTQQEDSAVYLCASSLALAALSSGANVLTFGAGSRLTVL.

This clonotype was seen ten or more times. This rearrangement joins TRBV30 to TRBJ2-1; D is perhaps TRBD2 (6 bases). Germline-derived CDR1 and CDR2 are GTSNPN and SVGIG (reference sequence). V lost 5 bases to trimming and J lost 2 bases, with 19 bases between them. The CDR3 is 16 residues long. The CDR3 region has the DNA TGTGCCTGGCATCCCCGGGTTCTAGCGACCTACAATGAGCAGTTCTTC. Its translation is CAWHPRVLATYNEQFF.

In this sample, this clonotype turned up many times. The chain uses TRBV25-1 and TRBJ2-5, with D maybe TRBD1 (7 bases). The ends were cut back, 0 bases at V and 2 bases at J, with 13 bases in the middle. CDR3 length: 16 amino acids. CDR1 is MGHDK and CDR2 is SYGVNS in the germline V gene. The CDR3 spells CASSEYWRDRQETQYF. Written as DNA, the CDR3 is TGTGCCAGCAGTGAATATTGGAGGGACAGACAAGAGACCCAGTACTTC.

This clonotype was picked up one time. This may arise from a read error, as a much more abundant clone is one base away. The chain is built from TRBV5-5 and TRBJ2-1, with D tentatively TRBD2 (6 bases). CDR3 size: 14 residues. Germline CDR1 is SGHKS and CDR2 is YYEKEE (reference sequence). Deletions cut 6 bases from V and 1 base from J, with 11 bases between. The CDR3 sequence is CASNTGGSYNEQFF. The CDR3 DNA sequence: TGTGCCAGCAATACCGGGGGATCCTACAATGAGCAGTTCTTC.

This clonotype appeared many times. The V and J genes are TRBV15 and TRBJ2-7, with D maybe TRBD1 (6 bases). Germline V lookup: CDR1 LNHNV, CDR2 YYDKDF (reference sequence). The ends were cut back, 0 bases at V and 5 bases at J, with 14 bases in the middle. The CDR3 is 15 amino acids. The CDR3 reads CATSREGQGHDEQYF. Here the CDR3 DNA reads TGTGCCACCAGCAGAGAAGGGCAGGGGCACGACGAGCAGTACTTC.

This clonotype was seen at least ten times. V usage is TRBV11-3 and J usage is TRBJ2-1; D gene unclear. Germline loops: CDR1 SGHNT, CDR2 YENEEA. V gave up 1 base and J gave up 0 bases, with 10 bases separating them. CDR3 length: 16 residues. Written as DNA, the CDR3 is TGTGCCAGCAGCTTAGGCCCCGCGTCCTCCTACAATGAGCAGTTCTTC. The encoded protein is CASSLGPASSYNEQFF.

There are many counts of this clonotype. V is TRBV7-9 and J is TRBJ2-7; D not certain. CDR3 length: 15 amino acids. Germline-derived CDR1 and CDR2 are SEHNR and FQNEAQ (reference sequence). Trimming removed 1 base from V and 1 base from J, with 11 bases in between. The chain's CDR3 is CASSLEPRHSYEQYF. DNA for the CDR3: TGTGCCAGCAGCTTAGAACCGAGACATTCCTACGAGCAGTACTTC. The entire variable domain, with the rest obtained from reference TRBV7-9 and TRBJ2-7, is as follows: DTGVSQNPRHKITKRGQNVTFRCDPISEHNRLYWYRQTLGQGPEFLTYFQNEAQLEKSRLLSDRFSAERPKGSFSTLEIQRTEQGDSAMYLCASSLEPRHSYEQYFGPGTRLTVT.

This clonotype has at least ten counts. This chain joins TRBV6-1 and TRBJ2-3; possible D gene TRBD2, 5 bases. The CDR3 has 14 amino acids. Trimming pared 7 bases from V and 1 base from J, leaving 12 bases between. Germline assignment: CDR1 MNHNS and CDR2 SASEGT. As DNA, the CDR3 is TGTGCCAGCATGGTGGCGGGCCGCACAGATACGCAGTATTTT. Residues: CASMVAGRTDTQYF.

This clonotype was counted only a few times. The rearrangement joins TRBV7-9 to TRBJ2-7; a weak D match, TRBD2 (6 bases). This CDR3 contains 15 residues. CDR1 and CDR2 (germline): SEHNR, FQNEAQ (reference sequence). Trimming took off 5 bases at V and 2 bases at J, with 16 bases between the two ends. The CDR3 protein is CASSPRGTAPYEQYF. CDR3 sequence (DNA): TGTGCCAGCAGCCCCCGAGGGACTGCACCCTACGAGCAGTACTTC. The full variable domain, completed using reference TRBV7-9 and TRBJ2-7, is DTGVSQNPRHKITKRGQNVTFRCDPISEHNRLYWYRQTLGQGPEFLTYFQNEAQLEKSRLLSDRFSAERPKGSFSTLEIQRTEQGDSAMYLCASSPRGTAPYEQYFGPGTRLTVT.

This clonotype showed up many times. This chain uses TRBV11-2 with TRBJ2-1, with D perhaps matching TRBD2 (5 bases). There are 16 residues in the CDR3. Trimming removed 5 bases at V and 0 bases at J, with 14 bases between. CDR1 is SGHAT and CDR2 is FQNNGV in the germline V gene. The CDR3, as DNA: TGTGCCAGCAGCCTTTCCGGGATCAGCTCCTACAATGAGCAGTTCTTC. This sequence encodes CASSLSGISSYNEQFF.

The sample holds many counts of this clonotype. V gene TRBV4-3 combines with J gene TRBJ2-2; weak D call: TRBD1 (6 bases). The CDR3 consists of 16 residues. Per germline, CDR1 LGHNA and CDR2 YSLEER. Trimming took 3 bases from V and 6 from J, leaving 17 bases between them. As DNA, the CDR3 is TGCGCCAGCAGCCATCTTGACAGGTCCTTATCCGGGGAGCTGTTTTTT. It encodes CASSHLDRSLSGELFF.

This clonotype was counted ten times or more. This rearrangement joins TRBV10-1 to TRBJ2-1; D is possibly TRBD2 (7 bases). Germline CDR1 and CDR2: WNHNN and SYGVQD (reference sequence). The CDR3 runs to 13 residues. The V end was cut by 4 bases, the J end by 9 bases, with 13 bases between. CDR3 coding DNA: TGCGCCAGCAGTGGGATGGGAGGGGGTGAGCAGTTCTTC. This codes for CASSGMGGGEQFF.

This clonotype was picked up many times. This chain connects TRBV4-3 to TRBJ1-1; no reliable D call. The CDR3 totals 13 residues. Germline V gene sequence: CDR1 LGHNA, CDR2 YSLEER. Trimming shortened V by 0 bases and J by 5 bases, and 7 bases separated the two germline ends. The CDR3: CASSQDTGTEAFF. CDR3 in DNA: TGCGCCAGCAGCCAAGATACGGGAACTGAAGCTTTCTTT.